This TCR beta chain was retrieved from a study of Graves' ophthalmopathy and Graves' hyperthyroidism. Study observations and caveats: In predicting ophthalmopathy progression, the model reached 65% to 71% sensitivity and roughly 75% specificity.

Certain patients, namely those with other autoimmune diseases, uncontrolled infections, pregnancy or lactation, were excluded. Establishment of the diagnosis relied upon clinical symptoms, serum thyroxine, TRAb, thyroid ultrasound and orbital computed tomography. PBMCs were density-gradient isolated from roughly 9.6 ml fresh blood. The authors amplified TCR beta CDR3 regions from RNA transcripts. Second-round multiplex PCR followed a first-round RT-PCR using HTBI primers. TCRdb independently ran MiXCR on the multiplex PCR reads; one entry per CDR3 protein. Of some 520,000 distinct CDR3 sequences in the sample, approximately 15% were seen once. A word on this clonotype: Its antigen is not known. Possible read error: a much larger clone is one base away.

The CDR3 loop spans 12 amino acids. Trimming shortened V by 7 bases and J by 6 bases, and 10 bases separated the two germline ends. CDR1 SNHLY and CDR2 FYNNEI come from the germline V gene. This chain links TRBV2 with TRBJ1-5; D is undetermined. What was sequenced was blood. The sequence derives from a woman in her 30s with Graves' ophthalmopathy. The CDR3 DNA reads as TGTGCCAGCACAGATTACGGTCAGCCCCAGCATTTT. Encoded protein: CASTDYGQPQHF.